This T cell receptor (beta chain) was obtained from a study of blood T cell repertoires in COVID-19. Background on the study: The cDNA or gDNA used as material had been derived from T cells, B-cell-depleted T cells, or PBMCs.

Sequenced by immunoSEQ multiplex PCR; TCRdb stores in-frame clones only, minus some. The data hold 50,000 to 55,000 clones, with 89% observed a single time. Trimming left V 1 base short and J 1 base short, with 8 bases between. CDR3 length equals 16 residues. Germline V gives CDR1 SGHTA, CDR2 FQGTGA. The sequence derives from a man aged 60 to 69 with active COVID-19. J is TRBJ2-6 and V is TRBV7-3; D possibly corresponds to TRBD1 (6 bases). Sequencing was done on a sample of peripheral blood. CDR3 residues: CASSLSQGSGANVLTF. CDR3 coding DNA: TGTGCCAGCAGCTTAAGCCAGGGGTCTGGGGCCAACGTCCTGACTTTC.